Below are 9 T cell receptor beta chains sequenced from a single sample in a study of blood T cells in healthy people across ages (dated by TCRdb to 2015 to 2017). Library preparation was by 5' RACE. TCRdb shows the sequencer as Illumina HiSeq 2500. A second PCR of roughly 7 to 12 cycles was run with a J-beta primer mix and a sample-barcoded 5' primer. TCRdb took the public reads, trimmed them with fastp at Q25, ran MiXCR for clone calling and kept in-frame beta chains. All rows with the same CDR3 protein become a single entry with the most common DNA and genes. In this sample the table shows around 1.1 million distinct CDR3 sequences, roughly two fifths of which occur a single time. Of the sample, less than 15% is held by the ten largest clones. The sample was blood. The receptors here all came from a young man in good health.

The chain employs TRBV12-3 or TRBV12-4 and TRBJ1-1, with a weak D call TRBD1 (5 bases). V gave up 7 bases and J gave up 0 bases, with 21 bases separating them. The CDR3 has 17 residues. CDR3 DNA sequence: TGTGCCAGCAACTATACTGAATGTGGGGGGGTGAACACTGAAGCTTTCTTT. This gives the protein CASNYTECGGVNTEAFF.

V gene TRBV6-2 or TRBV6-3 combines with J gene TRBJ1-1, with a possible D match to TRBD1 (6 bases). V lost 2 bases and J 5 bases, leaving 12 bases between the germline ends. CDR1 and CDR2 from the germline V gene are MNHEY and SVGEGT. This CDR3 is 14 amino acids long. The CDR3 coding sequence is TGTGCCAGCAGTTACATGGGGGGCCGGACTGAAGCTTTCTTT. Residues: CASSYMGGRTEAFF.

The J gene is TRBJ1-6, the V gene TRBV3-1; 7 bases align to TRBD1. The CDR3 consists of 21 residues. The J segment lost 3 bases and the V segment lost 3 bases, leaving 20 bases of the junction unmatched. Germline V CDR1 and CDR2: LGHDT, YNNKEL (reference sequence). CDR3 sequence reads: CASSHRGIAYTNGVYNSPLHF. In DNA form, the CDR3 reads TGTGCCAGCAGCCACAGGGGGATTGCCTATACCAACGGGGTCTATAATTCACCCCTCCACTTT.

This chain links TRBV11-3 with TRBJ2-1, with 7 nucleotides matching TRBD1. The CDR3 totals 15 residues. Germline V gene data show CDR1 as SGHNT and CDR2 as YENEEA. V lost 5 bases and J lost 4; bases outside the gene matches: 8. The CDR3 nucleotides are TGTGCCAGCAGCACCGGGACAGTGGTTTACAATGAGCAGTTCTTC. Amino acids: CASSTGTVVYNEQFF.

In the case of this clonotype: Being one base from a much bigger clone, this may be a read error. J is TRBJ1-2 and V is TRBV7-8, with D possibly TRBD1 on 5 matching bases. This CDR3 spans 15 amino acids. Germline loops: CDR1 SGHVS, CDR2 FQNEAQ. V was cut by 8 bases and J by 3 bases, with 19 bases left in between. CDR3 bases: TGTGCCAGCGGACCTCTGAGGGGAGCTGACTATGGCTACACCTTC. Translating gives CASGPLRGADYGYTF. Full variable domain (missing parts from reference TRBV7-8 and TRBJ1-2): GAGVSQSPRYKVAKRGQDVALRCDPISGHVSLFWYQQALGQGPEFLTYFQNEAQLDKSGLPSDRFFAERPEGSVSTLKIQRTQQEDSAVYLCASGPLRGADYGYTFGSGTRLTVV.

In this sample, this clonotype turned up a few times. The rearrangement uses TRBV5-4 and TRBJ1-6, with D perhaps TRBD1 (6 bases). The CDR3 extends over 16 amino acids. V gave up 0 bases and J gave up 7 bases, with 14 bases separating them. CDR1 is SGHNT and CDR2 is YYREEE in the germline V gene (reference sequence). CDR3 nucleotides: TGTGCCAGCAGCTTGGCAAGCAGGGGCCGGAATTCACCCCTCCACTTT. It specifies CASSLASRGRNSPLHF.

In this sample, this clonotype turned up a few times. The J gene is TRBJ2-3, the V gene TRBV2; 7 bases fit TRBD2. The CDR3 spans 14 residues. The junction had 4 bases not matched to a gene; V was cut back by 6 bases and J by 1 base. Germline V CDR1 and CDR2: SNHLY, FYNNEI. The CDR3 loop is CASSGAGGTDTQYF. In nucleotides, the CDR3 is TGTGCCAGCAGCGGGGCGGGGGGCACAGATACGCAGTATTTT.

This clonotype came up a few times. The J gene is TRBJ2-7, the V gene TRBV7-9; D may be TRBD2 (5 bases). CDR1 and CDR2 (germline): SEHNR, FQNEAQ (reference sequence). V was pared by 2 bases and J by 3 bases, with 14 bases between. There are 15 residues in the CDR3. CDR3 amino acids: CASSLSSDSIYEQYF. The CDR3 region has the DNA TGTGCCAGCAGCTTAAGCTCGGACTCCATCTACGAGCAGTACTTC.

This clonotype was counted between two and nine times. The chain is built from TRBV12-3 or TRBV12-4 and TRBJ1-1, with 7 positions matching TRBD1. This CDR3 has 15 residues. V dropped 1 base and J dropped 4; count of bases not matched to a gene: 6. This CDR3 is CASSLGGGFPTEAFF. DNA for the CDR3: TGTGCCAGCAGTTTAGGAGGGGGCTTTCCCACTGAAGCTTTCTTT.